These T cell receptor beta chains were read from a single sample in a study of shared clonotypes between healthy human individuals. Generated by immunoSEQ multiplex PCR, the TCRdb table keeps only in-frame clones and is missing some. The table shows about 1.9 million clones, with just under 95% occurring only once. Specimen: naive CD8+ T cells from PBMCs. The receptor set was obtained from a man aged 18 to 35 in good health. Some clones in this sample may be carry-over from other donors' samples. CDR3s include the opening cysteine and the closing phenylalanine or tryptophan. The order of the fields is D gene, J gene, V gene, clone size, CDR3 DNA, CDR3 protein. A D gene is named only where the DNA matches it firmly. The listing skips clone size in some rows; elsewhere it reads once, few, many or a size class.

>.|TRBJ1-6|TRBV7-9|.
TGTGCCAGCAGCTTAGCCAGGCCGGGAAATTCACCCCTCCACTTT
CASSLARPGNSPLHF
>.|TRBJ1-5|TRBV4-1|few
TGCGCCAGCAGCCCCGACGAAGGGGCTTACCATCAGCCCCAGCATTTT
CASSPDEGAYHQPQHF
>.|TRBJ2-7|TRBV30|once
TGTGCCTGGAGTGTATCGGACAGATTAAGCTCCTACGAGCAGTACTTC
CAWSVSDRLSSYEQYF
>TRBD1|TRBJ1-3|TRBV7-2|.
TGTGCCAGCAGCTTAAGTACGGACAGGGGATTCTGGTCTGGAAACACCATATATTTT
CASSLSTDRGFWSGNTIYF
>TRBD1|TRBJ2-5|TRBV5-6|.
TGTGCCAGCAGCTTGTTTAGGACAGGGGAAGAGACCCAGTACTTC
CASSLFRTGEETQYF
>.|TRBJ2-7|TRBV28|.
TGTGCCAGCAGTTCCCCCCGGGAGAACTACGAGCAGTACTTC
CASSSPRENYEQYF
>TRBD2|TRBJ2-5|TRBV27|.
TGTGCCAGCAGTGAGTGGGCTAGCGGGGGAGAGACCCAGTACTTC
CASSEWASGGETQYF
>.|TRBJ2-2|TRBV7-2|.
TGTGCCAGCAGCTTACGCCTAGTAGACGGGGAGCTGTTTTTT
CASSLRLVDGELFF
>.|TRBJ2-7|TRBV13|.
TGTGCCAGCAGCCACAGGCAGGGTACGGAACTGAACGAGCAGTACTTC
CASSHRQGTELNEQYF
>TRBD2|TRBJ2-1|TRBV2|.
TGTGCCAGCAGTCCGGGACTAGCGGGAGGGCTGGAGCAGTTCTTC
CASSPGLAGGLEQFF
>.|TRBJ2-7|TRBV7-3|.
TGTGCCAGCAGCCCCAGTGACCTTTCCTACGAGCAGTACTTC
CASSPSDLSYEQYF
>.|TRBJ1-5|TRBV6-1|.
TGTGCCAGCAGTGAAGACAGGGTCTTAGTAAATCAGCCCCAGCATTTT
CASSEDRVLVNQPQHF
>.|TRBJ1-2|TRBV7-9|.
TGTGCCAGCAACTTTCGGGATGGCTACACCTTC
CASNFRDGYTF
>.|TRBJ1-1|TRBV19|.
TGTGCCAGTAGTGAATGGACAGCGATGAACACTGAAGCTTTCTTT
CASSEWTAMNTEAFF
>.|TRBJ2-3|TRBV7-9|.
TGTGCCAGCAGCTTAGACAACAGGGTACTGGACACAGATACGCAGTATTTT
CASSLDNRVLDTDTQYF
>TRBD1|TRBJ1-1|TRBV7-9|.
TGTGCCAGCAGTGGATCAGGGGGCGCGAGTACTGAAGCTTTCTTT
CASSGSGGASTEAFF
>.|TRBJ2-2|TRBV4-3|.
TGCGCCAGCAGCCAAGGGACAGCTTACACCGGGGAGCTGTTTTTT
CASSQGTAYTGELFF
>TRBD1|TRBJ1-1|TRBV7-6|.
TGTGCCAGCAGCTTATCGGCTGGGGACAGGCCGAACACTGAAGCTTTCTTT
CASSLSAGDRPNTEAFF
>TRBD2|TRBJ2-7|TRBV7-9|.
TGTGCCAGCAGCCACTTGACTAGCGGGAGGACCGCCTACGAGCAGTACTTC
CASSHLTSGRTAYEQYF
>.|TRBJ1-1|TRBV18|once
TGTGCCAGCTCAGGGGCCCGCGCTAGGGGTGAAGCTTTCTTT
CASSGARARGEAFF
>.|TRBJ2-5|TRBV27|.
TGTGCCAGCAGTTTATCCAGTCGACTACCACAAGAGACCCAGTACTTC
CASSLSSRLPQETQYF
>TRBD1|TRBJ2-5|TRBV7-9|.
TGTGCCAGCAGCTTCCCCGCTCGGACAGGGAGCGGGGAGACCCAGTACTTC
CASSFPARTGSGETQYF
>TRBD1|TRBJ1-2|TRBV7-8|once
TGTGCCAGCAGCCCCATTACCGGACAGGAGAGGAACTATGGCTACACCTTC
CASSPITGQERNYGYTF
>.|TRBJ1-3|TRBV28|.
TGTGCCAGCAGTTCAGGGACCTCTGGAAACACCATATATTTT
CASSSGTSGNTIYF
>TRBD2|TRBJ2-4|TRBV9|.
TGTGCCAGCAGCGCAAGCGGGGACCCCCAAACCATTCAGTACTTC
CASSASGDPQTIQYF
>.|TRBJ1-5|TRBV5-8|.
TGTGCCAGCAGCTTTTGGGGAAAGAATCAGCCCCAGCATTTT
CASSFWGKNQPQHF
>.|TRBJ1-2|TRBV14|.
TGTGCCAGCAGCCCCGTCGTCGCTGTCCCTAACTATGGCTACACCTTC
CASSPVVAVPNYGYTF
>TRBD1|TRBJ1-4|TRBV6-5|once
TGTGCCAGCAGTTACACGACAGGGGTGAATGAAAAACTGTTTTTT
CASSYTTGVNEKLFF
>TRBD1|TRBJ2-1|TRBV28|.
TGTGCCAGCACCCAACCGGGACAGAGAAACAATGAGCAGTTCTTC
CASTQPGQRNNEQFF
>.|TRBJ2-1|TRBV6-5|once
TGTGCCAGCAGTTACTCGGGCAGCCCATCCTACAATGAGCAGTTCTTC
CASSYSGSPSYNEQFF
>TRBD2|TRBJ2-1|TRBV5-6|.
TGTGCCAGCAGCTTCTTAGCGGGAGGCCCTAGGGGTGAGCAGTTCTTC
CASSFLAGGPRGEQFF
>.|TRBJ1-1|TRBV19|.
TGTGCCGTTAGTGACTTACCCGGGGGGAGGCAGAACACTGAAGCTTTCTTT
CAVSDLPGGRQNTEAFF
>.|TRBJ1-1|TRBV6-5|.
TGTGCCAGCAGTTACCGAACAGAGAACACTGAAGCTTTCTTT
CASSYRTENTEAFF
>.|TRBJ2-6|TRBV27|.
TGTGCCAGCAGTTTCTCGGGGCCTGGGGCCAACGTCCTGACTTTC
CASSFSGPGANVLTF
>TRBD1|TRBJ2-2|TRBV4-3|.
TGCGCCAGCAGCCAAGGGGGACAGGGCCCCTCCGGGGAGCTGTTTTTT
CASSQGGQGPSGELFF
>.|TRBJ2-7|TRBV30|.
TGTGCCTGGAACGTCGGAACTTCCTACGAGCAGTACTTC
CAWNVGTSYEQYF
>.|TRBJ2-2|TRBV7-2|.
TGTGCCAGCAGCTTACGGCAGGGCGTCAACACCGGGGAGCTGTTTTTT
CASSLRQGVNTGELFF
>.|TRBJ2-7|TRBV2|.
TGTGCCAGCAGTGAAGCACGACAGGTTCAGCAGTACTTC
CASSEARQVQQYF
>.|TRBJ2-1|TRBV4-1|.
TGCGCCAGCAGCCAACTACACAGACTAGACAGCTACAATGAGCAGTTCTTC
CASSQLHRLDSYNEQFF
>.|TRBJ1-1|TRBV18|.
TGTGCCAGCTCTCATCAGGGCCCGAACACTGAAGCTTTCTTT
CASSHQGPNTEAFF
>.|TRBJ2-7|TRBV7-7|.
TGTGCCAGCAGCGAGGGACTTTCCTACGAGCAGTACTTC
CASSEGLSYEQYF
>TRBD1|TRBJ1-5|TRBV30|few
TGTGCCTGGACCGACAGGGGGCCTGGCAATCAGCCCCAGCATTTT
CAWTDRGPGNQPQHF
>.|TRBJ1-1|TRBV7-9|once
TGTGCCAGCAGCTTAGGTGGCAGCTCCGCAGAGGCTTTCTTT
CASSLGGSSAEAFF
>.|TRBJ1-1|TRBV27|.
TGTGCCAGTAAGGTGGGGCAAGCCGTGAACACTGAAGCTTTCTTT
CASKVGQAVNTEAFF
>.|TRBJ1-5|TRBV5-8|.
TGTGCCAGCAGCTTTGGGCAGGGGTTGCTTGATCAGCCCCAGCATTTT
CASSFGQGLLDQPQHF
>TRBD1|TRBJ1-2|TRBV6-1|.
TGTGCCGGGGCCCGGGACAGGGGGCGCCCCCTTGGCTACACCTTC
CAGARDRGRPLGYTF